This T cell receptor (beta chain) was retrieved from a study of cytomegalovirus exposure and HLA in healthy donors. Notes on the study in general: A missense DCLRE1C variant was associated with V- and J-gene trimming of TCR beta chains in a later analysis, and an independent cohort replicated the association.

The length of the CDR3 is 15 residues. Germline V CDR1 and CDR2: MGHRA, YSYEKL. V shed 2 bases and J shed 4 bases, with 11 bases lying between them. PCR employed 60 Vbeta and 13 Jbeta primers. The method was immunoSEQ multiplex PCR; TCRdb's version includes in-frame clones alone and lacks a portion of them. Here the sample spans 110,000 to 150,000 clones, approximately 80% being singletons. This clone occurred a few times. Its antigen is as yet unknown. Sample: PBMCs. The genes are TRBV4-1 and TRBJ1-4; possibly TRBD1 for D (6 bases). The clonotype comes from a man aged 40-50 years in good health and CMV-seronegative. The CDR3 loop is CASSQWVRGNEKLFF. The CDR3 region has the DNA TGCGCCAGCAGCCAATGGGTCAGGGGTAATGAAAAACTGTTTTTT.